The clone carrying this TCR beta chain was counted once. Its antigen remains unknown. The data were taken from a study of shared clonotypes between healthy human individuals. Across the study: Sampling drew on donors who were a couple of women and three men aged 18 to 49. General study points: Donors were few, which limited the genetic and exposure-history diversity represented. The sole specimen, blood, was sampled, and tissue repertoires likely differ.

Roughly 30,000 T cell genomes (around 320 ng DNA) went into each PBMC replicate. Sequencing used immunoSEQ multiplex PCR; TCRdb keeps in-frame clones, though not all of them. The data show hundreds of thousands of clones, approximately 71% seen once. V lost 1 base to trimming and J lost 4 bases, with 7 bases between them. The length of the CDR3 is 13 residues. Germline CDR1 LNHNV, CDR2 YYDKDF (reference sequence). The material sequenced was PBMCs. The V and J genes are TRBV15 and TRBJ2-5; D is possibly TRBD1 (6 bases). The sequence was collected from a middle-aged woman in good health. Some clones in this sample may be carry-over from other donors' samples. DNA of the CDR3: TGTGCCACCAGCAGAGTACAGGGAGAGACCCAGTACTTC. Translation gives CATSRVQGETQYF.